These 12 T cell receptor beta chains came from one sample sequenced in a study of T cells after yellow fever vaccination. TCRdb re-called the 5' RACE reads through MiXCR, storing one row per CDR3 protein. The table includes 300,000 to 350,000 distinct CDR3 sequences, 4% detected once. Specimen: PBMCs, collected 5 days after the yellow fever booster vaccination. These receptors were taken from a man in his late teens or twenties who received the YFV17D yellow fever vaccine.

This clonotype was seen a handful of times. The chain recombines TRBV7-9 with TRBJ2-7; TRBD1 is a possible D gene (6 bases). This CDR3 has 13 amino acids. V was cut by 4 bases and J by 2 bases, with 9 bases left in between. The germline CDR1 and CDR2 sequences are SEHNR and FQNEAQ (reference sequence). This chain's CDR3 is CASSSRTAYEQYV. In nucleotides, the CDR3 is TGTGCCAGCAGCTCCCGGACAGCCTACGAGCAGTACGTC.

This clonotype was recorded a few times. This chain links TRBV9 with TRBJ2-5; 15 nucleotides align to TRBD2. CDR3 length equals 17 residues. CDR1 is SGDLS, CDR2 YYNGEE, per germline. The J segment lost 5 bases and the V segment lost 2 bases, leaving 7 bases of the junction unmatched. CDR3 coding DNA: TGTGCCAGCAGCGTCGGGACTAGCGGGGGGCCCAGGGAGACCCAGTACTTC. Protein: CASSVGTSGGPRETQYF.

The V gene is TRBV29-1, the J gene TRBJ1-5; possibly TRBD1 for D (5 bases). Germline CDR1 SQVTM, CDR2 ANQGSEA. Trimming shortened V by 4 bases and J by 7 bases, and 17 bases separated the two germline ends. The CDR3 runs 14 residues. The CDR3 here is CSVGGQGQGQPQHF. Written as DNA, the CDR3 is TGCAGCGTTGGTGGCCAGGGCCAGGGCCAGCCCCAGCATTTT. The whole variable domain, remainder taken from reference TRBV29-1 and TRBJ1-5, is SAVISQKPSRDICQRGTSLTIQCQVDSQVTMMFWYRQQPGQSLTLIATANQGSEATYESGFVIDKFPISRPNLTFSTLTVSNMSPEDSSIYLCSVGGQGQGQPQHFGDGTRLSIL.

This clonotype was seen repeatedly, ten times or more. The genes are TRBV5-1 and TRBJ1-3, with D unresolved. Looked up from germline, CDR1 is SGHRS and CDR2 is YFSETQ. This CDR3 has 15 amino acids. Trimming pared 1 base from V and 0 bases from J, leaving 8 bases between. The CDR3 spells CASSLTADSGNTIYF. In DNA form, the CDR3 reads TGCGCCAGCAGCTTGACAGCGGACTCTGGAAACACCATATATTTT.

This clonotype occurred many times. This chain joins TRBV19 and TRBJ2-1, with unresolved D. The V gene's germline CDR1 is LNHDA and CDR2 SQIVND (reference sequence). The length of the CDR3 is 13 residues. The V gene lost 8 bases and the J gene lost 5 bases, with 13 bases spanning the gap. In DNA form, the CDR3 reads TGTGCCAGTTCGAGGCGGCAGGACAATGAGCAGTTCTTC. Protein product: CASSRRQDNEQFF.

This clonotype was detected only a few times. The gene calls are TRBV12-3 or TRBV12-4 and TRBJ2-1; the match to TRBD2 covers 10 bases. V shed 2 bases and J 6 bases; nucleotides not matched to a gene: 7. The CDR3 has 16 residues. CDR3 in DNA: TGTGCCAGCAGTTTATCGTCCAGCGGGGGGGCCAATGAGCAGTTCTTC. It yields the protein CASSLSSSGGANEQFF.

The CDR3 coding sequence is TGTGCCAGCAGTTACTCGGAAAACTACGAGCAGTACTTC. As protein: CASSYSENYEQYF. The chain links TRBV6-5 to TRBJ2-7; D uncertain. This CDR3 is built from 13 residues. Looked up from germline, CDR1 is MNHEY and CDR2 is SVGAGI. The ends were cut back, 0 bases at V and 3 bases at J, with 6 bases in the middle.

J is TRBJ1-5 and V is TRBV12-3 or TRBV12-4, with a tentative D call TRBD1 (5 bases). This CDR3 has 14 amino acids. Trimming shortened V by 3 bases and J by 7 bases, and 13 bases separated the two germline ends. CDR3 loop: CASSFRGVRQPQHF. CDR3 in DNA: TGTGCCAGCAGTTTCCGGGGCGTCAGGCAGCCCCAGCATTTT.

The CDR3 loop is CASSQATGTAGELFF. The CDR3 region has the DNA TGCGCCAGCAGCCAGGCGACAGGGACCGCCGGGGAGCTGTTTTTT. The V and J genes are TRBV4-3 and TRBJ2-2, with 7 bases fitting TRBD1. With 3 bases clipped from V and 6 bases from J, the junction kept 7 bases outside the gene matches. This CDR3 contains 15 residues. Germline V gene data show CDR1 as LGHNA and CDR2 as YSLEER.

The V gene is TRBV28, the J gene TRBJ1-2, with 9 positions matching TRBD1. Trimming removed 5 bases from V and 4 bases from J; junction bases left unmatched: 5. The germline V gene encodes CDR1 MDHEN and CDR2 SYDVKM. CDR3 length: 14 residues. CDR3 amino acids: CASSRDRDRYGYTF. CDR3 nucleotides: TGTGCCAGCAGTAGGGACAGGGATCGCTATGGCTACACCTTC.

This clonotype was found a few times. The V call is TRBV7-9, the J call TRBJ2-3; no clear D. Per germline, CDR1 SEHNR and CDR2 FQNEAQ (reference sequence). V was pared by 7 bases and J by 4 bases, with 9 bases between. The CDR3 sequence is 12 residues long. The CDR3 bases are TGTGCCAGCACCCCCGGCCCAGATACGCAGTATTTT. As protein: CASTPGPDTQYF.

This clonotype was found a few times. The rearrangement links TRBV27 to TRBJ2-4; 13 bases map to TRBD2. Germline assignment: CDR1 MNHEY and CDR2 SMNVEV (reference sequence). The CDR3 loop spans 18 amino acids. V trimming: 10 bases; J trimming: 0 bases; junction bases outside the gene matches: 12. The CDR3 DNA is TGTGCCACCAGACTAGCGGGGGGTTGGGGGGTAGCCAAAAACATTCAGTACTTC. Its translation: CATRLAGGWGVAKNIQYF.